This T cell receptor beta chain came from a study of TIL therapy for anti-PD-1-resistant metastatic lung cancer. Time point denoted: pre-treatment sample, taken before nivolumab and TIL therapy. Pleural nodules or supraclavicular lymph nodes made up most of the excised metastases sampled. Findings and caveats of the study: Patients were highly selected, enriched for treatment-naive, never-smoker and oncogene-addicted cases.

The immunoSEQ assay was v3. Profiling relied on immunoSEQ multiplex PCR, and the TCRdb table lists in-frame clones only, not all of them. Of about 95,000 clones in the sample, 65% are singletons; the top ten hold 9.5% to 12%. CDR1 is SGHTA and CDR2 is FQGNSA in the germline V gene. The CDR3 consists of 15 residues. V lost 5 bases, J lost 0 bases, and 13 bases lay in between. Regarding this clone: The antigen is undetermined.

Source: tumor tissue, taken at baseline. V and J are TRBV7-2 and TRBJ1-1, with D perhaps TRBD1 (5 bases). This clonotype originated in a person between 30 and 79 years old with non-small cell lung cancer. The CDR3 nucleotides are TGTGCCAGCAGCCTAGTGGGGGGGATGAACACTGAAGCTTTCTTT. As protein: CASSLVGGMNTEAFF.